One and the same sample provided the 31 T cell receptor beta chains below, sequenced in a study of PD-1 blockade in classical Hodgkin lymphoma. Data came from immunoSEQ multiplex PCR; TCRdb stores just in-frame clones and leaves some out. Found here are thousands of clones, less than 75% of them singletons; the top ten hold almost 35%. All patients experienced relapse after autologous stem cell transplantation, and brentuximab vedotin exposure was variable. Applied to thawed PBMCs, magnetic negative selection was the method used to isolate CD8+ T cells. The sequencing here drew on CD8+ T cells from blood, taken at baseline. Source of these receptors: a human donor with classical Hodgkin lymphoma.

The chain couples TRBV4-1 to TRBJ2-1; 10 nucleotides line up with TRBD2. The V gene end was trimmed by 0 bases and the J gene end by 6 bases; junction bases not matched to a gene: 5. Germline assignment: CDR1 MGHRA and CDR2 YSYEKL. CDR3 length: 16 amino acids. In DNA, the CDR3 is TGCGCCAGCAGCCAAGATAGCCTAGCGGGAGTCAATGAGCAGTTCTTC. Encoded protein: CASSQDSLAGVNEQFF.

The gene calls are TRBV6-9 and TRBJ1-6; no clear D gene. Trimming shortened V by 3 bases and J by 7 bases, and 13 bases separated the two germline ends. The length of the CDR3 is 15 residues. Germline V gene lookup returns CDR1 MNHGY and CDR2 SVAAGI. As DNA, the CDR3 is TGTGCCAGCAGTTACTCGGAGGGTGGGAATTCACCCCTCCACTTT. Translated, it gives CASSYSEGGNSPLHF.

The chain recombines TRBV4-1 with TRBJ1-4, with 8 bases matching TRBD1. Trimming took 2 bases from V and 7 from J; bases not matched to a gene: 12. Germline CDR1 is MGHRA and CDR2 is YSYEKL. The CDR3 contains 17 residues. CDR3: CASSQRTLTGGREKLFF. Written as DNA, the CDR3 is TGCGCCAGCAGCCAACGAACCCTAACAGGGGGACGTGAAAAACTGTTTTTT.

The chain recombines TRBV7-2 with TRBJ2-1; 8 nucleotides match TRBD2. Germline CDR1 is SGHTA and CDR2 is FQGNSA. V dropped 3 bases and J dropped 4; count of bases not matched to a gene: 8. The CDR3 consists of 16 residues. The CDR3 here is CASSLGRGGWYNEQFF. The CDR3 nucleotides read TGTGCCAGCAGCTTGGGTCGGGGGGGATGGTACAATGAGCAGTTCTTC. Full variable domain (missing parts from reference TRBV7-2 and TRBJ2-1): GAGVSQSPSNKVTEKGKDVELRCDPISGHTALYWYRQSLGQGLEFLIYFQGNSAPDKSGLPSDRFSAERTGGSVSTLTIQRTQQEDSAVYLCASSLGRGGWYNEQFFGPGTRLTVL.

This clone was seen only a few times. The V gene is TRBV4-3, the J gene TRBJ2-1; 10 bases fit TRBD1. The CDR3 spans 15 residues. Germline-derived CDR1 and CDR2 are LGHNA and YSLEER. After removal of 5 bases from V and 6 bases from J, the junction contained 7 bases not matched to a gene. The CDR3 protein is CASSARQGAGNEQFF. The CDR3 DNA reads TGCGCCAGCAGCGCGCGACAGGGGGCAGGCAATGAGCAGTTCTTC.

The chain combines TRBV5-1 with TRBJ2-3, with D tentatively TRBD2 (5 bases). The V and J ends lost 0 bases and 4 bases respectively, with 6 bases between them. The germline V gene has CDR1 SGHRS and CDR2 YFSETQ. The CDR3 runs 13 residues. Here the CDR3 reads CASSLAGSDTQYF. CDR3 coding DNA: TGCGCCAGCAGCTTGGCGGGGTCAGATACGCAGTATTTT.

This chain joins TRBV6-5 and TRBJ2-7, with D perhaps TRBD1 (5 bases). The germline gives CDR1 MNHEY, CDR2 SVGAGI. The CDR3 is made up of 14 amino acids. The ends were cut back, 0 bases at V and 4 bases at J, with 10 bases in the middle. CDR3 region: CASSYSTREYEQYF. The DNA for the CDR3 is TGTGCCAGCAGTTACTCGACCAGGGAATACGAGCAGTACTTC.

This clone showed up just once. CDR3 sequence (DNA): TGTGCCAGCAGCGCAGACCGGGACAGGGCTGAAGGGCAGTACTTC. Amino acids: CASSADRDRAEGQYF. The rearrangement joins TRBV9 to TRBJ2-7; 9 nucleotides line up with TRBD1. V lost 3 bases to trimming and J lost 9 bases; unmatched junction nucleotides: 13. The CDR3 length is 15 residues. Germline V gene lookup returns CDR1 SGDLS and CDR2 YYNGEE. Full variable domain (rest looked up from reference TRBV9 and TRBJ2-7): DSGVTQTPKHLITATGQRVTLRCSPRSGDLSVYWYQQSLDQGLQFLIQYYNGEERAKGNILERFSAQQFPDLHSELNLSSLELGDSALYFCASSADRDRAEGQYFGPGTRLTVT.

The chain carries TRBV25-1 and TRBJ1-3, with D possibly matching TRBD1 (5 bases). Germline CDR1 reads MGHDK; CDR2 reads SYGVNS. The CDR3 spans 14 residues. Between the trimmed V and J ends, which lost 3 bases and 2 bases, there was a span of 8 bases. Here the CDR3 DNA reads TGTGCCAGCAGTGATGAGGACACTGGAAACACCATATATTTT. Translating gives CASSDEDTGNTIYF.

V and J are TRBV4-1 and TRBJ2-5, with D maybe TRBD2 (5 bases). The V end was cut by 2 bases, the J end by 5 bases, with 12 bases between. From germline, CDR1 is MGHRA and CDR2 YSYEKL. CDR3 length: 14 residues. The CDR3 coding sequence is TGCGCCAGCAGCCAACTAGCTTTGGAGGAGACCCAGTACTTC. Protein sequence: CASSQLALEETQYF.

This clone showed up just a few times. The chain has TRBV6-6 and TRBJ2-7; 7 positions agree with TRBD2. CDR3 length: 11 amino acids. Per the germline V gene, CDR1 is MNHNY and CDR2 is SVGAGI (reference sequence). CDR3 in DNA: TGTGCGACCGGGACTATCTACGAGCAGTACTTC. Protein product: CATGTIYEQYF.

The rearrangement links TRBV4-1 to TRBJ2-5, with D possibly TRBD1 on 6 matching bases. CDR1 is MGHRA and CDR2 is YSYEKL in the germline V gene. V was cut by 4 bases and J by 2 bases, with 17 bases left in between. CDR3 length: 16 residues. The CDR3 sequence: CASSRIPGQLQETQYF. The CDR3 DNA follows: TGCGCCAGCAGCCGCATACCGGGACAACTACAAGAGACCCAGTACTTC.

The rearrangement uses TRBV7-9 and TRBJ1-5, with D uncertain. V lost 5 bases and J lost 3, with 11 bases in between. In germline, CDR1 is SEHNR, CDR2 FQNEAQ (reference sequence). The length of the CDR3 is 14 residues. The DNA for the CDR3 is TGTGCCAGCAGCCACAGTGGAAACAATCAGCCCCAGCATTTT. Its translation is CASSHSGNNQPQHF. Together with reference TRBV7-9 and TRBJ1-5, the CDR3 gives the full variable domain: DTGVSQNPRHKITKRGQNVTFRCDPISEHNRLYWYRQTLGQGPEFLTYFQNEAQLEKSRLLSDRFSAERPKGSFSTLEIQRTEQGDSAMYLCASSHSGNNQPQHFGDGTRLSIL.

The chain recombines TRBV7-8 with TRBJ1-3; 7 bases match TRBD1. Trimming cost V 7 bases and J 3 bases; bases outside gene matches: 3. Germline loops: CDR1 SGHVS, CDR2 FQNEAQ. CDR3 length equals 13 residues. CDR3 DNA sequence: TGTGCCAGCAACGGGACAGATGGAAACACCATATATTTT. Its translation: CASNGTDGNTIYF.

The chain links TRBV28 to TRBJ2-5, with 7 bases that match TRBD1. CDR3 length: 17 residues. The trim removed 4 bases at V and 1 base at J, leaving 12 bases unmatched. Germline CDR1 reads MDHEN; CDR2 reads SYDVKM. The CDR3 DNA reads as TGTGCCAGCAGTTCCCTACTCCCGGACAGGCCCCAAGAGACCCAGTACTTC. It is translated as CASSSLLPDRPQETQYF.

Notes on this clone: At one boundary the junction diverges from the germline segment, which might be a read error. V is TRBV10-3 and J is TRBJ1-3; no clear D gene. Germline assignment: CDR1 ENHRY and CDR2 SYGVKD. This CDR3 comprises 13 residues. CDR3 DNA: TGTGCCATCAGTGAGTCATTCGTGGCGGAGGAAGCCTTT. Its protein product is CAISESFVAEEAF.

This clone was counted once. The chain carries TRBV7-6 and TRBJ1-6; TRBD1 agrees at 8 bases. The CDR3 runs to 18 residues. J gave up 7 bases and V 6 bases, and 17 bases lay outside the gene matches. Germline CDR1 SGHVS, CDR2 FNYEAQ. This CDR3 reads CASSSLYNAGQGNSPLHF. CDR3 sequence (DNA): TGTGCCAGCAGTTCCCTCTACAACGCCGGACAGGGAAATTCACCCCTCCACTTT. The full variable domain, its missing parts supplied by reference TRBV7-6 and TRBJ1-6, is GAGVSQSPRYKVTKRGQDVALRCDPISGHVSLYWYRQALGQGPEFLTYFNYEAQQDKSGLPNDRFSAERPEGSISTLTIQRTEQRDSAMYRCASSSLYNAGQGNSPLHFGNGTRLTVT.

This chain joins TRBV27 and TRBJ2-1; D gene uncertain. The CDR3 is 13 residues long. V gave up 5 bases and J gave up 8 bases, with 13 bases separating them. Germline lookup yields CDR1 MNHEY and CDR2 SMNVEV (reference sequence). The CDR3 region is CASSPVWQDEQFF. DNA for the CDR3: TGTGCCAGCAGTCCAGTCTGGCAAGATGAGCAGTTCTTC.

The J gene is TRBJ2-5, the V gene TRBV7-9; 11 bases fit TRBD2. The length of the CDR3 is 18 residues. V was pared by 4 bases and J by 0 bases, with 10 bases of the junction left unmatched. Germline V gene lookup returns CDR1 SEHNR and CDR2 FQNEAQ (reference sequence). The CDR3 DNA reads TGTGCCAGCAGCTACCAGGGACTAGCGGACTTGTACCAAGAGACCCAGTACTTC. Protein product: CASSYQGLADLYQETQYF.

This clone was detected only a few times. The genes are TRBV19 and TRBJ1-1, with unresolved D. The CDR3 is 13 amino acids. V was pared by 5 bases and J by 4 bases, with 11 bases between. In germline, CDR1 is LNHDA, CDR2 SQIVND (reference sequence). Here the CDR3 DNA reads TGTGCCAGTAGTTGGACTCTCGGCACTGAAGCTTTCTTT. It specifies CASSWTLGTEAFF.

V is TRBV5-1 and J is TRBJ2-5; D is uncertain. The length of the CDR3 is 16 residues. Trimming removed 0 bases at V and 5 bases at J, with 17 bases between. Germline-derived CDR1 and CDR2 are SGHRS and YFSETQ. The CDR3 loop reads CASSLGSRPLGETQYF. In nucleotides, the CDR3 is TGCGCCAGCAGCTTGGGGAGCAGGCCCCTTGGGGAGACCCAGTACTTC.

CDR3 sequence (DNA): TGTGCCAGCAGCTTTTGGGGGCACAATGAGCAGTTCTTC. This translates into CASSFWGHNEQFF. This chain links TRBV7-2 with TRBJ2-1; D perhaps matches TRBD1 (6 bases). The CDR3 has 13 amino acids. V was pared by 3 bases and J by 5 bases, with 8 bases between. Germline V gene sequence: CDR1 SGHTA, CDR2 FQGNSA.

This chain uses TRBV4-3 with TRBJ2-7; D gene unclear. The CDR3 length is 12 residues. Trimming took off 0 bases at V and 6 bases at J, with 6 bases between the two ends. The germline CDR1 and CDR2 sequences are LGHNA and YSLEER. The CDR3 reads CASSQDDGEQYF. CDR3 bases: TGCGCCAGCAGCCAAGATGATGGCGAGCAGTACTTC.

The chain couples TRBV7-9 to TRBJ2-3; 11 positions agree with TRBD2. This CDR3 spans 16 amino acids. After removal of 5 bases from V and 3 bases from J, the junction contained 7 bases not matched to a gene. Per germline, CDR1 SEHNR and CDR2 FQNEAQ (reference sequence). CDR3 sequence (DNA): TGTGCCAGCAGCCCACCATTAGCGGGGGGGACAGATACGCAGTATTTT. Translating it yields CASSPPLAGGTDTQYF. Complete variable domain (other parts from reference TRBV7-9 and TRBJ2-3): DTGVSQNPRHKITKRGQNVTFRCDPISEHNRLYWYRQTLGQGPEFLTYFQNEAQLEKSRLLSDRFSAERPKGSFSTLEIQRTEQGDSAMYLCASSPPLAGGTDTQYFGPGTRLTVL.

The chain links TRBV6-5 to TRBJ2-3; D could derive from TRBD1 or TRBD2 (5 bases each). Deletions cut 1 base from V and 2 bases from J, with 10 bases between. The V gene's germline CDR1 is MNHEY and CDR2 SVGAGI. The CDR3 sequence is 15 residues long. CDR3 sequence (DNA): TGTGCCAGCAGTTACTATGGGACGGACACAGATACGCAGTATTTT. Translating it yields CASSYYGTDTDTQYF.

This clone has a handful of counts. The chain joins TRBV5-4 to TRBJ1-3; D may be TRBD1 (5 bases). Germline CDR1 and CDR2: SGHNT and YYREEE (reference sequence). The CDR3 length is 17 residues. V dropped 0 bases and J dropped 4 bases, with 17 bases sitting between them. CDR3 in DNA: TGTGCCAGCAGCTTGGGACGGACAAAACGGAAAGGAAACACCATATATTTT. Encoded protein: CASSLGRTKRKGNTIYF.

The rearrangement joins TRBV5-1 to TRBJ2-3; 7 bases map to TRBD2. Germline CDR1 is SGHRS and CDR2 is YFSETQ. The CDR3 runs to 14 residues. Germline trimming cut 5 bases from V and 0 bases from J; bases unmatched to any gene: 3. The CDR3 DNA sequence: TGCGCCAGCAGGGCGGGAGCCAGCACAGATACGCAGTATTTT. This sequence encodes CASRAGASTDTQYF.

The chain has TRBV5-1 and TRBJ2-5; possibly TRBD1 for D (5 bases). The DNA end is a closer match to TRBJ2-7, so the J assignment may be wrong. Germline V gene sequence: CDR1 SGHRS, CDR2 YFSETQ. This CDR3 contains 13 residues. The CDR3 loop is CATPDSHSYEQYF. For the CDR3, the DNA is TGCGCCACCCCAGACAGCCACTCCTACGAGCAGTACTTC.

The rearrangement links TRBV11-2 to TRBJ2-7; 10 nucleotides agree with TRBD1. Germline lookup yields CDR1 SGHAT and CDR2 FQNNGV. Unmatched junction bases numbered 6, after V lost 5 bases and J lost 2 bases. This CDR3 contains 15 residues. This CDR3 reads CASSIDRGPPYEQYF. The CDR3 DNA follows: TGTGCCAGCAGCATCGACAGGGGGCCTCCCTACGAGCAGTACTTC.

This clone is classed as large. The V gene is TRBV10-3, the J gene TRBJ1-6, with D perhaps TRBD1 (5 bases). V lost 3 bases to trimming and J lost 8 bases, with 5 bases between them. This CDR3 has 12 residues. Germline V gives CDR1 ENHRY, CDR2 SYGVKD. CDR3 nucleotide sequence: TGTGCCATCAGTGAAGGGGATTCACCCCTCCACTTT. It encodes CAISEGDSPLHF.

The rearrangement links TRBV5-4 to TRBJ1-1; TRBD1 is a possible D gene (5 bases). The CDR3 covers 14 residues. Deletions cut 4 bases from V and 1 base from J, with 11 bases between. Germline V gene lookup returns CDR1 SGHNT and CDR2 YYREEE (reference sequence). The CDR3 loop is CASSPTQANTEAFF. CDR3 DNA: TGTGCCAGCAGCCCCACACAGGCGAACACTGAAGCTTTCTTT.